This T cell receptor beta chain comes out of a study of cytomegalovirus exposure and HLA in healthy donors. The wider study: Per a later analysis, the approximately 690 first-cohort and approximately 120 validation repertoires shared one platform. Notes on the study in general: Most TCR sequences were seen very rarely across donors, but some public TCRs occurred in many. The study designated 164 TCR beta chains cytomegalovirus-associated.

The assay was immunoSEQ multiplex PCR, and TCRdb's table has in-frame clones only and misses some. Of 110,000 to 150,000 clones listed, around 93% are singletons. In germline, CDR1 is SGHNT, CDR2 YENEEA. This CDR3 has 13 amino acids. The V end lost 0 bases, the J end lost 4 bases, and 7 bases lay between the germline ends. Turning to this clone: As yet, its antigen is unknown.

The sequencing sample was made of PBMCs. The TCR was taken from a young man in good health and CMV-seropositive. The chain uses TRBV11-3 and TRBJ2-7, with D tentatively TRBD1 (5 bases). In nucleotides, the CDR3 is TGTGCCAGCAGCTTAGATCAGGGATACGAGCAGTACTTC. This gives the protein CASSLDQGYEQYF.